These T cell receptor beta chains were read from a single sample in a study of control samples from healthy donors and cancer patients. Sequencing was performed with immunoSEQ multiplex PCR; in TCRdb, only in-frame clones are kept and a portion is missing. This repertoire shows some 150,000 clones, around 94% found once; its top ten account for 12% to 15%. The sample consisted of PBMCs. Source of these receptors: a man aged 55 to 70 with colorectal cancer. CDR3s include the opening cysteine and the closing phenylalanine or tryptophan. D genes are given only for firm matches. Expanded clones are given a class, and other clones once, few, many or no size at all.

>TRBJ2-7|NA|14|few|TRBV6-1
TGTGCCAGCAGTGAAATGGCCTTAACCTACGAGCAGTACTTC
CASSEMALTYEQYF
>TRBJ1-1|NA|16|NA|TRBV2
TGTGCCAGCAGCGGGGGAAGGTCGGATTTAGGCACTGAAGCTTTCTTT
CASSGGRSDLGTEAFF
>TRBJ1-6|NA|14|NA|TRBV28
TGTGCCAGCAGACCCCCTCAGGGTGGTTCACCCCTCCACTTT
CASRPPQGGSPLHF
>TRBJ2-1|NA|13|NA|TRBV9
TGTGCCAGCAGCGTAACGGGGTACAACGAGCAGTTCTTC
CASSVTGYNEQFF
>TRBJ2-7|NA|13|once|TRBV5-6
TGTGCCAGCAGCTTGAGTTACGGTAACGAGCAGTACTTC
CASSLSYGNEQYF
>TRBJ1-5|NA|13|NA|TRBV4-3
TGCGCCAGCAGCCAAGACAGCAATCAGCCCCAGCATTTT
CASSQDSNQPQHF
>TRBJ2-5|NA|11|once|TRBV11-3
TGTGCCAGCAGCTCCGGAGAGACCCAGTACTTC
CASSSGETQYF
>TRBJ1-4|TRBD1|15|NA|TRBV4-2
TGTGCCAGCAGCCAAGTCGACAGGGGTAATGAAAAACTGTTTTTT
CASSQVDRGNEKLFF
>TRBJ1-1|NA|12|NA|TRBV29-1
TGCAGCGTTGGTTCAGCGAACACTGAAGCTTTCTTT
CSVGSANTEAFF
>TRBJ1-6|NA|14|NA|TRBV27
TGTGCCAGCAGAGCGGACCGCGCCTTGTCACCCCTCCACTTT
CASRADRALSPLHF
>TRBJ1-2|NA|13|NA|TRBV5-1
TGCGCCAGCACCTCACAGGGAGCCTATGGCTACACCTTC
CASTSQGAYGYTF
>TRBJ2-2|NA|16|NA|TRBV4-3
TGCGCCAGCAGCCTCTCGGAGAGGGGGGACACCGGGGAGCTGTTTTTT
CASSLSERGDTGELFF
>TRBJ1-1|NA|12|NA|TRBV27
TGTGCCAGCAGTTCGGTGAACACTGAAGCTTTCTTT
CASSSVNTEAFF
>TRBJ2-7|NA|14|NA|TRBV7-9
TGTGCCAGCAGCTTGGGGACGGTAGCCTACGAGCAGTACTTC
CASSLGTVAYEQYF
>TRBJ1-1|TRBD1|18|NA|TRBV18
TGTGCCAGCTCACCACCGGGGACAGGGGGTTCTGTGGACACTGAAGCTTTCTTT
CASSPPGTGGSVDTEAFF
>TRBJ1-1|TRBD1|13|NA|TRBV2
TGTGCCAGCGAACACAGGGGGAACACTGAAGCTTTCTTT
CASEHRGNTEAFF
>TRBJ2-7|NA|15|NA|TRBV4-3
TGCGCCAGCAGCCAACGACAGGGAGGGACCTACGAGCAGTACTTC
CASSQRQGGTYEQYF
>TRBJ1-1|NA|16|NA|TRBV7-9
TGTGCCAGCAGCTCCCCTCTCCGGGGGCAGGGGACTGAAGCTTTCTTT
CASSSPLRGQGTEAFF
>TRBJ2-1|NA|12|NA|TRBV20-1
TGCAGTGCTAGTACAGGGATGAATGAGCAGTTCTTC
CSASTGMNEQFF
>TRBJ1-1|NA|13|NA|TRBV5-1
TGCGCCAGCAGCCCCACAAGCGGGACTGAAGCTTTCTTT
CASSPTSGTEAFF
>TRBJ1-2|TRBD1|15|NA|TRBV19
TGTGCCAGTAGTCCCGGGACAGGCTCTAACTATGGCTACACCTTC
CASSPGTGSNYGYTF
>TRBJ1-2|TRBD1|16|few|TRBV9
TGTGCCAGCAGTTCCCAACAGGGGGCCTTGAAGTATGGCTACACCTTC
CASSSQQGALKYGYTF
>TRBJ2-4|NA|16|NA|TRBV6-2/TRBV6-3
TGTGCCAGCAGTGCCTGGACTCCCCGGGGCAAAAACATTCAGTACTTC
CASSAWTPRGKNIQYF
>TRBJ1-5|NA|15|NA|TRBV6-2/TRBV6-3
TGTGCCAGCAGCACCAGGACGAATGGCAATCAGCCCCAGCATTTT
CASSTRTNGNQPQHF
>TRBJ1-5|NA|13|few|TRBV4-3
TGCGCCAGCAGCCAAGACGGCAATCAGCCCCAGCATTTT
CASSQDGNQPQHF
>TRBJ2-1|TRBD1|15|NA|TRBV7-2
TGTGCCAGCAGCCGGGACAGGCTGCCTCACAATGAGCAGTTCTTC
CASSRDRLPHNEQFF
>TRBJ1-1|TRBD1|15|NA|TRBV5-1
TGCGCCAGCAGCTTTGGGACAGGGGGCAACACTGAAGCTTTCTTT
CASSFGTGGNTEAFF
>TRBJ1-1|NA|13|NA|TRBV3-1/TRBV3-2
TGTGCCAGCAGCAGAGGGACGGGGACTGAAGCTTTCTTT
CASSRGTGTEAFF
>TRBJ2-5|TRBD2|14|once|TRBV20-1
TGCAGTGCTAGTGTTCAACTAGCGGGGGAGACCCAGTACTTC
CSASVQLAGETQYF
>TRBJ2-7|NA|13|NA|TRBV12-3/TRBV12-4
TGTGCCAGCAGTCAGGGGAGCTACTACGAGCAGTACTTC
CASSQGSYYEQYF
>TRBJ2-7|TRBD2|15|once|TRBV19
TGTGCCAGTAGTCTCCGACTAGCCTTAGCCTACGAGCAGTACTTC
CASSLRLALAYEQYF
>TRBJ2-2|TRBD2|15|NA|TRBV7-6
TGTGCCAGCGGCCGCGGGGGGTCGAACACCGGGGAGCTGTTTTTT
CASGRGGSNTGELFF
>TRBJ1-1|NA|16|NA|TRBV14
TGTGCCAGCAGCCAAGCCCCGGGGGGGATAGGCACTGAAGCTTTCTTT
CASSQAPGGIGTEAFF
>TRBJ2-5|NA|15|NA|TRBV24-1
TGTGCCACCAGTGATCCTCAGGGGTTCCAAGAGACCCAGTACTTC
CATSDPQGFQETQYF
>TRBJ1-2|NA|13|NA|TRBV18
TGTGCCAGCTCCCAAACCGGGACTGGAGGCTACACCTTC
CASSQTGTGGYTF
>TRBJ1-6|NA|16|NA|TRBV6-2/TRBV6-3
TGTGCCAGCAGCCACAGTGATAGCTCCTATAATTCACCCCTCCACTTT
CASSHSDSSYNSPLHF
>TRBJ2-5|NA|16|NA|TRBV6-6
TGTGCCAGCAGTTACCCTACAGGGAGCAGCCAAGAGACCCAGTACTTC
CASSYPTGSSQETQYF
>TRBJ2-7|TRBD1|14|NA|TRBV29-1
TGCAGCGTTGCGAAGCAGGGGGTCTCCTACGAGCAGTACTTC
CSVAKQGVSYEQYF
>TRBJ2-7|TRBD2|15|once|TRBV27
TGTGCCAGCAGTCCCTTAGCGGGGGGAAGTGGCGAGCAGTACTTC
CASSPLAGGSGEQYF
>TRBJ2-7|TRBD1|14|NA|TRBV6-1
TGTGCCAGCAGTGAAGCGGGGACAGCCTACGAGCAGTACTTC
CASSEAGTAYEQYF
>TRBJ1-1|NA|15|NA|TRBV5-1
TGCGCCAGCAGCCTGCAGGGAGGGGTGAACACTGAAGCTTTCTTT
CASSLQGGVNTEAFF
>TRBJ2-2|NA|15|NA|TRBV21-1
TGTGCCAGCAGCAAAGGTAGGGGTGGTTCCGGGGAGCTGTTTTTT
CASSKGRGGSGELFF
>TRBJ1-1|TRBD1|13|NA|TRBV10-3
TGTGCCACCGAGGACAGGCTGAACACTGAAGCTTTCTTT
CATEDRLNTEAFF
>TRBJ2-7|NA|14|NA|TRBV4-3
TGCGCCAGCAGCCAAAGTACCTCTCCGGGAGAGCAGTACTTC
CASSQSTSPGEQYF
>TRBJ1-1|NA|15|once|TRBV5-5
TGTGCCAGCAGCCAACTACAGGGAATGAACACTGAAGCTTTCTTT
CASSQLQGMNTEAFF
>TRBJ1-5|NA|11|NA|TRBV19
TGTGCCAGTAGTACAACTGGGCCCCAGCATTTT
CASSTTGPQHF
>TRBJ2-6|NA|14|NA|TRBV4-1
TGCGCCAGCAGCCACAGGACTGGGGCCAACGTCCTGACTTTC
CASSHRTGANVLTF
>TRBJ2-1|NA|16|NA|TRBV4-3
TGCGCCAGCAGCCAGTTATACATTAGCTCCTACAATGAGCAGTTCTTC
CASSQLYISSYNEQFF
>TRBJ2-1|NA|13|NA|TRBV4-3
TGCGCCAGCAGCCAGCGGAGAAGCAATGAGCAGTTCTTC
CASSQRRSNEQFF
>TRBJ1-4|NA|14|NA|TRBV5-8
TGTGCCAGCAGCTGGGCCAGGGGAGTGGAAAAACTGTTTTTT
CASSWARGVEKLFF
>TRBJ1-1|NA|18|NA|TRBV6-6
TGTGCCAGCAGTGGATCGGGCGGTGGAGGTCGTGGGGGCACTGAAGCTTTCTTT
CASSGSGGGGRGGTEAFF
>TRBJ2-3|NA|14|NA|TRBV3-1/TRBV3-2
TGTGCCAGCAGCCAGCTGACTAGCACAGATACGCAGTATTTT
CASSQLTSTDTQYF